One TCR beta chain is described in this entry. Its antigen is unknown. No much larger clonotype is one base removed from it; base qualities were not supplied. This specimen comes from a study of shared clonotypes between healthy human individuals (TCRdb year 2020). Regarding the complete study: A couple of women and a few men aged 18 to 49 years were included in the cohort. Each donor's leukapheresis produced roughly between about 0.8 and 10 billion PBMCs. To increase sequencing depth and limit assay-specific biases, different laboratories used diverse techniques to prepare libraries and sequence TCR repertoires. To estimate repertoire size and how much clonotypes are shared between individuals, the study performed deep sequencing of blood TCR repertoires from five healthy adults. What the work shows at the level of the full study, not this receptor alone: Only blood was sampled, and tissue TCR repertoires likely differ from those in blood. The genetic and exposure-history diversity represented was limited by the small number of donors. Pairwise subsampling indicated that sequencing depth was expected to affect the degree of clonotype sharing among donors.

The CDR3 runs 16 amino acids, cysteine and phenylalanine included. Solely the CDR3 DNA is kept, with 48 bases framed from the first base. CDR1 and CDR2 were assigned from the germline V gene as MDHEN and SYDVKM. Trimming removed 1 base from V and 2 bases from J; the gene matches leave 4 bases unexplained. The donors were healthy, HIV-negative adults who had no recently reported acute infections or vaccinations. All donors were Caucasian adults living in Nashville, Tennessee, USA. For unsorted samples, some 90 million PBMCs were counted and genomic DNA was extracted with the QIAamp DNA Blood Mini kit. Blood was collected by leukapheresis, and PBMCs were isolated by Ficoll-Histopaque density gradient centrifugation and then cryopreserved in liquid nitrogen vapor phase. Using the deep immunoSEQ assay, TCR CDR3 regions were amplified from genomic DNA by multiplex PCR. For each cell subset, the extracted genomic DNA was distributed evenly across all wells of several immunoSEQ 96-well plates, and each plate served as one replicate. For unsorted PBMC, each replicate PCR was loaded with approximately 330 ng genomic DNA, equivalent to 30,000 or so T cell genomes. Unsorted PBMC genomic DNA was sequenced across ten immunoSEQ deep assay plates. The purified libraries were quantified using a Qubit 3.0 fluorometer, sized with a Bioanalyzer 2100, and then quantified again using the KAPA Library Quantification kit. Each immunoSEQ 96-well plate was sequenced on its own single-read 150-cycle Illumina NextSeq 550 flow cell. In the source study's methods: The immunoSEQ output contained only junctional sequences without quality scores, so filtering could not match that applied to full-length reads. Sequences were annotated with PyIR, a Python wrapper for IgBLAST v1.9, using IMGT germline references to assign V/J genes and CDR3. Any read was removed if the V/J assignment was weak (E-value above 1e-6), the CDR3 was missing, or the read contained stop codons, out-of-frame junctions, or ambiguous translated residues. V3J clonotypes were defined by identical inferred V gene, J gene, and CDR3 amino acid sequence. Percentage overlap between repertoires was computed as shared unique clonotypes divided by the size of the smaller repertoire. RTK rarefaction, the Chao1 estimator, and Recon v2.1 estimates of unobserved clonotypes were used to assess repertoire richness. TCRdb carries this immuneACCESS record with in-frame sequences only. Its versions omit some clonotypes, under half of them owing to an unresolved V gene in the studies checked, with the rest unexplained. The V and J calls and the clone size are those of that table, but D and trimming were determined from the DNA. The sample table lists 450,000 to 500,000 clones, about 78% of them with a count of one. Clones ranked in the top ten supply 12% of the sample.

The sample consisted of PBMCs. The sequence was collected from a woman aged 40 to 50 in good health. Some clones in this sample may be carry-over from other donors' samples. The chain joins TRBV28 to TRBJ1-5, with 8 bases in between that match TRBD1. CDR3 loop: CASSLFGQGGNQPQHF. The nucleotide sequence reads as follows: TGTGCCAGCAGTTTATTCGGACAGGGAGGCAATCAGCCCCAGCATTTT.